Listed here are 29 T cell receptor beta chains from one sample, sequenced in a study of T cell changes during pregnancy in multiple sclerosis. Produced via immunoSEQ multiplex PCR; TCRdb's table is partial and in-frame only. The table includes under 95,000 clones, about 94% detected once. The material was peripheral blood, obtained in the second trimester of pregnancy. The source is a female donor in good health, enrolled as a control in a pregnancy study.

The CDR3 sequence: CASSPGGLTKGGYTF. CDR3 nucleotides: TGCGCCAGCAGCCCGGGGGGCTTAACTAAGGGTGGCTACACCTTC. The J gene is TRBJ1-2, the V gene TRBV5-1; a possible D gene is TRBD1 (6 bases). CDR3 size: 15 residues. The germline gives CDR1 SGHRS, CDR2 YFSETQ. V lost 4 bases to trimming and J lost 7 bases, with 20 bases between them.

The rearrangement uses TRBV27 and TRBJ2-7; 10 nucleotides match TRBD2. V lost 5 bases and J lost 5; bases outside the gene matches: 6. The CDR3 extends over 14 amino acids. The germline CDR1 and CDR2 sequences are MNHEY and SMNVEV (reference sequence). The CDR3 sequence: CASSHSGRADEQYF. Here the CDR3 DNA reads TGTGCCAGCAGTCACAGCGGGAGGGCCGACGAGCAGTACTTC.

The count of this clone is one. The chain links TRBV10-3 to TRBJ1-1; TRBD1 matches at 7 bases. The CDR3 has 13 amino acids. Germline V gene sequence: CDR1 ENHRY, CDR2 SYGVKD. Germline trimming cut 4 bases from V and 5 bases from J; bases unmatched to any gene: 4. For the CDR3, the DNA is TGTGCCATCAGTGTATCCAGGGGGACTGAAGCTTTCTTT. Its translation: CAISVSRGTEAFF.

The chain employs TRBV28 and TRBJ2-2; 11 bases agree with TRBD2. Germline V gene data show CDR1 as MDHEN and CDR2 as SYDVKM. The CDR3 contains 18 residues. J lost 3 bases, V lost 4 bases, and 10 bases had no gene match. The CDR3 reads CASSSSGLAGFHTGELFF. The CDR3 DNA follows: TGTGCCAGCAGTTCAAGCGGACTAGCGGGTTTCCACACCGGGGAGCTGTTTTTT. Complete variable domain (other parts from reference TRBV28 and TRBJ2-2): DVKVTQSSRYLVKRTGEKVFLECVQDMDHENMFWYRQDPGLGLRLIYFSYDVKMKEKGDIPEGYSVSREKKERFSLILESASTNQTSMYLCASSSSGLAGFHTGELFFGEGSRLTVL.

This clone was detected only once. This chain uses TRBV6-1 with TRBJ2-2; 7 nucleotides agree with TRBD1. J gave up 5 bases and V 7 bases, and 4 bases lay outside the gene matches. From germline, CDR1 is MNHNS and CDR2 SASEGT. This CDR3 has 13 amino acids. CDR3 bases: TGTGCCAGCAATACACAGGGGACCGGGGAGCTGTTTTTT. It yields the protein CASNTQGTGELFF.

There are a few counts of this clone. The chain recombines TRBV27 with TRBJ2-7, with 7 bases aligning to TRBD2. J was trimmed by 4 bases and V by 0 bases; bases with no gene match: 9. The CDR3 is made up of 16 amino acids. CDR1 is MNHEY and CDR2 is SMNVEV in the germline V gene (reference sequence). CDR3 sequence (DNA): TGTGCCAGCAGTTTATCGGGGGGGGATCCTCGTTACGAGCAGTACTTC. Translation: CASSLSGGDPRYEQYF.

This chain connects TRBV27 to TRBJ2-1; D may be TRBD1 (6 bases). Deletions cut 4 bases from V and 8 bases from J, with 12 bases between. Per the germline V gene, CDR1 is MNHEY and CDR2 is SMNVEV (reference sequence). This CDR3 contains 13 residues. The CDR3 DNA reads TGTGCCAGCAGTTCCGACCAGGGGTATGAGCAGTTCTTC. It codes for CASSSDQGYEQFF.

This clone was seen only once. The chain is built from TRBV5-1 and TRBJ2-6; 7 bases fit TRBD2. The CDR3 is 15 amino acids. The V segment lost 4 bases and the J segment 1 base; nucleotides outside the gene matches: 2. The germline V gene encodes CDR1 SGHRS and CDR2 YFSETQ. The CDR3 protein is CASSPGRSGANVLTF. For the CDR3, the DNA is TGCGCCAGCAGCCCCGGGAGGTCTGGGGCCAACGTCCTGACTTTC. The full variable domain, with the rest looked up from reference TRBV5-1 and TRBJ2-6, is KAGVTQTPRYLIKTRGQQVTLSCSPISGHRSVSWYQQTPGQGLQFLFEYFSETQRNKGNFPGRFSGRQFSNSRSEMNVSTLELGDSALYLCASSPGRSGANVLTFGAGSRLTVL.

The V and J genes are TRBV28 and TRBJ2-7, with TRBD1 matching 9 bases. This CDR3 comprises 13 residues. V lost 7 bases, J lost 3 bases, and 4 bases stayed unmatched. Germline V CDR1 and CDR2: MDHEN, SYDVKM. The CDR3 DNA sequence: TGTGCCAGCACCCAGACAGGGGGCTACGAGCAGTACTTC. Its translation: CASTQTGGYEQYF.

V usage is TRBV5-8 and J usage is TRBJ2-7; 8 bases align to TRBD2. This CDR3 is 15 amino acids long. From germline, CDR1 is SGHTS and CDR2 YDEGEE. J gave up 2 bases and V 4 bases, and 8 bases lay outside the gene matches. The CDR3 spells CASSLSGTATYEQYF. Here the CDR3 DNA reads TGTGCCAGCAGCCTTAGCGGGACCGCGACCTACGAGCAGTACTTC.

CDR3 amino acids: CASSLGFGGPTEAFF. CDR3 DNA sequence: TGCGCCAGCAGCTTGGGGTTTGGGGGCCCTACTGAAGCTTTCTTT. This sequence joins TRBV5-1 and TRBJ1-1; TRBD1 is a possible D gene (6 bases). The germline gives CDR1 SGHRS, CDR2 YFSETQ. The CDR3 loop spans 15 amino acids. V gave up 0 bases and J gave up 5 bases, with 14 bases separating them.

The chain recombines TRBV11-1 with TRBJ2-1; the D gene is possibly TRBD1 (5 bases). V was clipped by 5 bases and J by 2 bases, with 13 bases between them. The CDR3 contains 15 residues. Germline CDR1 and CDR2: SGHAT and FQDESV (reference sequence). CDR3 sequence: CASSLLAGPYNEQFF. The CDR3 DNA reads as TGTGCCAGCAGCCTCTTAGCAGGGCCCTACAATGAGCAGTTCTTC.

The chain uses TRBV7-9 and TRBJ2-3; D uncertain. Deletions cut 1 base from V and 2 bases from J, with 7 bases between. Germline values: CDR1 SEHNR, CDR2 FQNEAQ (reference sequence). CDR3 length: 14 amino acids. The CDR3, as DNA: TGTGCCAGCAGCTTAGTAGTAATCACAGATACGCAGTATTTT. Its translation is CASSLVVITDTQYF. Full variable domain (remainder filled in from reference TRBV7-9 and TRBJ2-3): DTGVSQNPRHKITKRGQNVTFRCDPISEHNRLYWYRQTLGQGPEFLTYFQNEAQLEKSRLLSDRFSAERPKGSFSTLEIQRTEQGDSAMYLCASSLVVITDTQYFGPGTRLTVL.

J is TRBJ1-1 and V is TRBV9; unclear D gene. Germline CDR1 is SGDLS and CDR2 is YYNGEE. Trimming stripped 0 bases from V and 6 bases from J, with 15 bases between. The CDR3 spans 15 residues. CDR3 coding DNA: TGTGCCAGCAGCGTAGCTCTGGGCGGGCCTTCTGAAGCTTTCTTT. It translates to CASSVALGGPSEAFF.

This chain uses TRBV6-4 with TRBJ2-3; maybe TRBD2 (6 bases). Germline assignment: CDR1 MRHNA and CDR2 SNTAGT. The CDR3 consists of 15 residues. Trimming removed 2 bases at V and 0 bases at J, with 9 bases between. CDR3 bases: TGTGCCAGCAGTGACGGGAGCGGGAGCACAGATACGCAGTATTTT. The encoded protein is CASSDGSGSTDTQYF.

The sample holds a few counts of this clone. The chain links TRBV27 to TRBJ2-7, with 8 positions matching TRBD2. J lost 0 bases, V lost 4 bases, and 5 bases had no gene match. This CDR3 region has 15 residues. Germline CDR1 and CDR2: MNHEY and SMNVEV (reference sequence). CDR3 bases: TGTGCCAGCAGTTACGGGAGGGGGACCTCCTACGAGCAGTACTTC. Its protein product is CASSYGRGTSYEQYF.

Comments on this clone: The junction departs from germline at one end; a sequencing error may be responsible. Here the CDR3 reads CASSPTRSDTQYF. The CDR3 DNA is TGTGCTAGCAGCCCGACTAGGTCAGATACGCAGTATTTT. This chain uses TRBV7-7 with TRBJ2-3; D may be TRBD2 (6 bases). The CDR3 has 13 amino acids. CDR1 is SSHAT, CDR2 FNYEAQ, per germline (reference sequence).

The chain is built from TRBV7-2 and TRBJ2-7; tentatively, D is TRBD2 (5 bases). CDR3 length: 15 residues. The germline V gene has CDR1 SGHTA and CDR2 FQGNSA. V dropped 1 base and J dropped 2 bases, with 12 bases sitting between them. CDR3 protein: CASSLVAERAYEQYF. The CDR3 coding sequence is TGTGCCAGCAGCTTAGTCGCCGAGAGGGCCTACGAGCAGTACTTC.

V gene TRBV11-3 combines with J gene TRBJ2-1; D might be TRBD2 (6 bases). V shed 0 bases and J shed 10 bases, with 7 bases lying between them. The CDR3 has 12 amino acids. Looked up from germline, CDR1 is SGHNT and CDR2 is YENEEA. CDR3 coding DNA: TGTGCCAGCAGCTTAGACGCGGGGGAGCAGTTCTTC. Protein product: CASSLDAGEQFF.

This chain connects TRBV6-4 to TRBJ1-6; D gene ambiguous. This CDR3 contains 13 residues. The V gene's germline CDR1 is MRHNA and CDR2 SNTAGT. Trimming took off 5 bases at V and 6 bases at J, with 8 bases between the two ends. The CDR3 is CASSPEVNSPLHF. CDR3 sequence (DNA): TGTGCCAGCAGTCCCGAGGTTAATTCACCCCTCCACTTT.

The J gene is TRBJ2-1, the V gene TRBV2; the D gene is possibly TRBD1 (5 bases). V was cut by 2 bases and J by 0 bases, with 8 bases left in between. The CDR3 loop spans 15 amino acids. Germline V gives CDR1 SNHLY, CDR2 FYNNEI. This CDR3 is CASSERGSSYNEQFF. Written as DNA, the CDR3 is TGTGCCAGCAGTGAAAGGGGCAGCTCCTACAATGAGCAGTTCTTC.

CDR3 bases: TGTGCCAGCAGCCCGCCGACTAGCGGTAGCACAGATACGCAGTATTTT. Translated: CASSPPTSGSTDTQYF. V usage is TRBV5-4 and J usage is TRBJ2-3, with 9 bases aligning to TRBD2. Germline V lookup: CDR1 SGHNT, CDR2 YYREEE (reference sequence). This CDR3 is 16 amino acids long. With V trimmed by 4 bases and J by 0 bases, 6 bases remained unmatched.

This chain joins TRBV27 and TRBJ2-5, with TRBD2 matching 7 bases. In germline, CDR1 is MNHEY, CDR2 SMNVEV (reference sequence). V lost 2 bases, J lost 4 bases, and 7 bases stayed unmatched. The CDR3 covers 15 residues. The CDR3 DNA follows: TGTGCCAGCAGTTTAGGTGGGAGGGCCGGAGAGACCCAGTACTTC. The encoded protein is CASSLGGRAGETQYF.

The chain is built from TRBV19 and TRBJ2-1; D remains ambiguous. The V gene's germline CDR1 is LNHDA and CDR2 SQIVND (reference sequence). There are 13 residues in the CDR3. Trimming removed 3 bases from V and 6 bases from J, with 9 bases in between. CDR3 sequence (DNA): TGTGCCAGTAGTATCTCCTCGTCCAATGAGCAGTTCTTC. Its translation is CASSISSSNEQFF.

The rearrangement joins TRBV11-3 to TRBJ2-3, with D possibly being TRBD1 (5 bases). CDR3 length: 15 amino acids. Germline V gene sequence: CDR1 SGHNT, CDR2 YENEEA. With 5 bases removed from V and 4 bases from J, the gap between germline ends came to 16 bases. The CDR3 spells CASSPRTGTADTQYF. The CDR3 region has the DNA TGTGCCAGCAGCCCCAGAACAGGTACCGCAGATACGCAGTATTTT.

The rearrangement uses TRBV29-1 and TRBJ1-1; D unclear. Per the germline V gene, CDR1 is SQVTM and CDR2 is ANQGSEA. Trimming pared 4 bases from V and 5 bases from J, leaving 11 bases between. The CDR3 is 12 amino acids. In nucleotides, the CDR3 is TGCAGCGTTGTAGATGCAGGTACTGAAGCTTTCTTT. Translation gives CSVVDAGTEAFF.

The V call is TRBV28, the J call TRBJ2-1; 11 bases are shared with TRBD1. Germline assignment: CDR1 MDHEN and CDR2 SYDVKM. Germline trimming cut 6 bases from V and 8 bases from J; bases unmatched to any gene: 21. The CDR3 has 19 residues. CDR3 nucleotides: TGTGCCAGCAGAACTCTCCTAGACGGACTTAGGACAGGGGGCGATGAGCAGTTCTTC. Encoded protein: CASRTLLDGLRTGGDEQFF.

The chain joins TRBV30 to TRBJ2-7, with a weak D call TRBD1 (6 bases). V was clipped by 1 base and J by 7 bases, with 14 bases between them. Germline V gene sequence: CDR1 GTSNPN, CDR2 SVGIG (reference sequence). The CDR3 consists of 13 residues. DNA of the CDR3: TGTGCCTGGAGTGAATCGATGAGGGGGGAGCAGTACTTC. Translated: CAWSESMRGEQYF.

This clone has only a few counts. The rearrangement joins TRBV18 to TRBJ2-7; 7 bases are a match to TRBD1. Germline CDR1 KGHSH, CDR2 LQKENI. This CDR3 spans 13 amino acids. J was trimmed by 3 bases and V by 3 bases; bases with no gene match: 2. This CDR3 is CASSPGQFYEQYF. CDR3 bases: TGTGCCAGCTCACCGGGACAGTTCTACGAGCAGTACTTC.